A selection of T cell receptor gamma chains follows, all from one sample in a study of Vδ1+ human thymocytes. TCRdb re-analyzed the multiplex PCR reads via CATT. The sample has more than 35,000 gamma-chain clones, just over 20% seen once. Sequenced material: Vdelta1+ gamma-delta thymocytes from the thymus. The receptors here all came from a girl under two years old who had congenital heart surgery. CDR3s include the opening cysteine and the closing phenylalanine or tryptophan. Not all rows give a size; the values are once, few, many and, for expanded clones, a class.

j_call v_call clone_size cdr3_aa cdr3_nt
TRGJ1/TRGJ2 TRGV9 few CALWEENFPNYYKKLF TGTGCCTTGTGGGAGGAAAATTTTCCAAATTATTATAAGAAACTCTTT
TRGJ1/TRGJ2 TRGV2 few CATWDGRSYYKKLF TGTGCCACCTGGGATGGGCGGTCTTATTATAAGAAACTCTTT
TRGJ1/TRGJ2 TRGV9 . CALCEQKKLF TGTGCCTTGTGTGAGCAAAAGAAACTCTTT
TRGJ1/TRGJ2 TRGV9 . CALWEVPLSSRNYYKKLF TGTGCCTTGTGGGAGGTGCCCTTATCGTCTCGGAATTATTATAAGAAACTCTTT
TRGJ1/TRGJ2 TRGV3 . CATWDRRSKKLF TGTGCCACCTGGGACAGGAGAAGTAAGAAACTCTTT
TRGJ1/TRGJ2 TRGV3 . CATWDGLAYKKLF TGTGCCACCTGGGACGGGCTAGCTTATAAGAAACTCTTT
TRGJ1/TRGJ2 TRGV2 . CATWDGPHAPGNKKLF TGTGCCACCTGGGACGGTCCACACGCCCCGGGCAATAAGAAACTCTTT
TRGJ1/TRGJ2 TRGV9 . CALWEVVNYYKKLF TGTGCCTTGTGGGAGGTAGTGAATTATTATAAGAAACTCTTT
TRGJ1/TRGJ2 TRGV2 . CATWDGPSPLQKLF TGTGCCACCTGGGACGGGCCCAGTCCCCTGCAGAAACTCTTT
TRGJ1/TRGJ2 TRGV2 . CATWDDHYYYKKLF TGTGCCACCTGGGACGATCACTATTATTATAAGAAACTCTTT
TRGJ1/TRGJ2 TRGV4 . CATWDGRLGGWKKLF TGTGCCACCTGGGATGGGCGACTGGGGGGGTGGAAGAAACTCTTT
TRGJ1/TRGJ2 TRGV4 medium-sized CATWDGPNYYKKLF TGTGCCACCTGGGATGGGCCGAATTATTATAAGAAACTCTTT
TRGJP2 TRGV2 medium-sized CATWDGPSDWIKTF TGTGCCACCTGGGACGGGCCTAGTGATTGGATCAAGACGTTT
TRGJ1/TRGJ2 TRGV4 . CATWDEVRKKKLF TGTGCCACCTGGGATGAGGTGCGTAAAAAGAAACTCTTT
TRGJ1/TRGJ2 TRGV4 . CATWEETYKKLF TGTGCCACCTGGGAGGAGACTTATAAGAAACTCTTT
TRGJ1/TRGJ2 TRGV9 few CALWEGTTNYYKKLF TGTGCCTTGTGGGAGGGGACAACGAATTATTATAAGAAACTCTTT
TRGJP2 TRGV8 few CATWDTGSSDWIKTF TGTGCCACCTGGGATACGGGTAGTAGTGATTGGATCAAGACGTTT
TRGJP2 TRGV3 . CATWDGCSDWIKTF TGTGCCACCTGGGACGGTTGTAGTGATTGGATCAAGACGTTT
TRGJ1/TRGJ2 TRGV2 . CATWDGRRHKELF TGTGCCACCTGGGACGGGCGTCGCCACAAGGAACTCTTT
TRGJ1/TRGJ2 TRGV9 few CALWASEPRYKKLF TGTGCCTTGTGGGCCTCGGAGCCCCGGTATAAGAAACTCTTT
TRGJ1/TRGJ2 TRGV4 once CATWDGTLGRPPLGSYKKLF TGTGCCACCTGGGATGGAACACTGGGACGCCCACCCCTTGGTTCTTATAAGAAACTCTTT
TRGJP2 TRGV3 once CATWDGKESSSDWIKTF TGTGCCACCTGGGACGGGAAGGAGTCAAGTAGTGATTGGATCAAGACGTTT
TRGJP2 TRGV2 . CATWLSISDWIKTF TGTGCCACCTGGTTGTCTATTAGTGATTGGATCAAGACGTTT
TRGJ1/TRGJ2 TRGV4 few CATWAWENYYKKLF TGTGCCACCTGGGCCTGGGAGAATTATTATAAGAAACTCTTT
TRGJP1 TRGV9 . CALWEVHNTTGWFKIF TGTGCCTTGTGGGAGGTGCACAATACCACTGGTTGGTTCAAGATATTT
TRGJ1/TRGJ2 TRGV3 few CATWDTRRGSKKLF TGTGCCACCTGGGACACTCGACGCGGATCTAAGAAACTCTTT